Below, 9 T cell receptor beta chains from the same sample are listed, as sequenced in a study of beta chain features in type 1 diabetes. Reverse transcription of all isolated RNA meant that expressed TCRB transcripts were sequenced. Repertoires were generated with immunoSEQ multiplex PCR, while TCRdb's copy carries only in-frame clones and drops some. The data show around 250,000 clones, 25% to 30% seen once. The specimen sequenced was central memory CD4+ T cells from blood. The receptors here all came from a young man in good health.

This clone was counted many times. This sequence joins TRBV30 and TRBJ2-1, with TRBD2 matching over 9 bases. With V trimmed by 2 bases and J by 13 bases, 12 bases remained unmatched. Germline V CDR1 and CDR2: GTSNPN, SVGIG (reference sequence). The CDR3 length is 14 residues. CDR3 residues: CAWSPDFAGGQQFF. As DNA, the CDR3 is TGTGCCTGGAGTCCCGACTTTGCGGGGGGGCAACAGTTCTTC.

There are a few counts of this clone. This sequence joins TRBV28 and TRBJ1-1; TRBD1 matches at 9 bases. The CDR3 runs 15 residues. The germline CDR1 and CDR2 sequences are MDHEN and SYDVKM. The V segment lost 6 bases and the J segment 3 bases; nucleotides outside the gene matches: 8. This chain's CDR3 is CASSLGGQGYTEAFF. The DNA for the CDR3 is TGTGCCAGCAGCCTAGGGGGACAGGGTTACACTGAAGCTTTCTTT.

J is TRBJ1-3 and V is TRBV30; perhaps TRBD1 as D (5 bases). CDR3 size: 13 residues. CDR1 is GTSNPN and CDR2 is SVGIG in the germline V gene (reference sequence). The CDR3 DNA reads TGTGCTCATGCGACAGTCTCTGGAAACACCATATATTTT. Residues: CAHATVSGNTIYF.

This chain uses TRBV28 with TRBJ2-7; TRBD2 matches at 10 bases. Germline CDR1 is MDHEN and CDR2 is SYDVKM. The junction had 7 bases not matched to a gene; V was cut back by 6 bases and J by 2 bases. The CDR3 contains 15 residues. This chain's CDR3 is CASSSSGRNPYEQYF. In nucleotides, the CDR3 is TGTGCCAGCAGCTCTAGCGGGAGAAACCCCTACGAGCAGTACTTC.

This clone was seen a handful of times. This chain links TRBV28 with TRBJ2-7, with 9 nucleotides matching TRBD1. The germline V gene has CDR1 MDHEN and CDR2 SYDVKM. The trim removed 2 bases at V and 5 bases at J, leaving 10 bases unmatched. CDR3 size: 16 residues. The CDR3 DNA reads TGTGCCAGCAGTTTAACCGTCGGGACAGGGAGAAACGAGCAGTACTTC. This gives the protein CASSLTVGTGRNEQYF.

This clone was observed many times. J is TRBJ2-1 and V is TRBV30; 10 positions agree with TRBD2. Looked up from germline, CDR1 is GTSNPN and CDR2 is SVGIG (reference sequence). After removal of 3 bases from V and 10 bases from J, the junction contained 12 bases not matched to a gene. The CDR3 covers 15 residues. CDR3 sequence: CAWSGLAGVGGEQFF. In DNA, the CDR3 is TGTGCCTGGAGCGGGCTAGCGGGAGTCGGGGGGGAGCAGTTCTTC.

The V and J genes are TRBV28 and TRBJ2-7; D remains unclear. V dropped 3 bases and J dropped 1 base, with 13 bases sitting between them. The CDR3 sequence is 15 residues long. Germline CDR1 is MDHEN and CDR2 is SYDVKM. The CDR3 is CASSLVRGNSYEQYF. The CDR3 nucleotides are TGTGCCAGCAGTTTGGTCCGAGGAAATTCCTACGAGCAGTACTTC.

Only one count was recorded for this clone. V usage is TRBV14 and J usage is TRBJ2-3; D is unresolved. The germline V gene encodes CDR1 SGHDN and CDR2 FVKESK. V was cut by 6 bases and J by 4 bases, with 11 bases left in between. The CDR3 consists of 13 residues. The CDR3 protein is CASRGFVADTQYF. CDR3 DNA: TGTGCCAGCAGGGGCTTCGTGGCAGATACGCAGTATTTT.

The chain has TRBV7-2 and TRBJ2-1; 10 nucleotides align to TRBD1. After removal of 5 bases from V and 8 bases from J, the junction contained 12 bases not matched to a gene. In germline, CDR1 is SGHTA, CDR2 FQGNSA. The CDR3 covers 16 residues. In nucleotides, the CDR3 is TGTGCCAGCAGCCCGGCGGCGGGACAGGGGCCTTATGAGCAGTTCTTC. Translated: CASSPAAGQGPYEQFF.